The rows below give T cell receptor beta chains drawn from one sample of a study of blood T cells in healthy people across ages. Each CDR3 protein is one row after TCRdb ran MiXCR on the 5' RACE reads. This table holds over a million distinct CDR3 sequences, 45% found once. The sequenced sample consisted of blood. The source of these receptors is a woman aged 55-69 years in good health. CDR3s include the opening cysteine and the closing phenylalanine or tryptophan.

length: 16
J: TRBJ2-3
V: TRBV12-3/TRBV12-4
CDR3: CASKALAGGGTDTQYF

length: 16
J: TRBJ2-3
V: TRBV9
CDR3: CASSVGAGGPTDTQYF

length: 16
J: TRBJ2-2
V: TRBV27
CDR3: CASSSGTGGLTGELFF

length: 18
J: TRBJ2-1
V: TRBV9
CDR3: CASSPRGLAGEPYNEQFF

length: 15
J: TRBJ2-7
V: TRBV2
CDR3: CASSEGRGPTYGQYF

length: 16
J: TRBJ2-2
V: TRBV11-2
CDR3: CASSLGTGANTGELFF

length: 14
J: NA
V: TRBV5-1
CDR3: CASSLGLRIYEQYF

length: 15
J: TRBJ1-6
V: TRBV6-5
CDR3: CASSYSGQGLSPLHF

length: 16
J: TRBJ2-3
V: TRBV5-1
CDR3: CASSRSGTSGTDTQYF

length: 15
J: TRBJ1-5
V: TRBV20-1
CDR3: CSAGTGASTDQPQHF

length: 19
J: TRBJ2-7
V: TRBV7-3
CDR3: CASSQGQVSSGRAFNEQYF

length: 14
J: TRBJ1-1
V: TRBV25-1
CDR3: CASSEDDGNTEAFF

length: 14
J: TRBJ2-1
V: TRBV20-1
CDR3: CGARDGTSYNEQFF

length: 16
J: TRBJ1-2
V: TRBV10-3
CDR3: CAIKENSGHMSYGYTF

length: 13
J: TRBJ2-1
V: TRBV7-9
CDR3: CASSSSGIPKQFF

length: 15
J: TRBJ2-5
V: TRBV25-1
CDR3: CASSEDMSSSETQYF

length: 14
J: TRBJ1-2
V: TRBV24-1
CDR3: CATSDPAAYYGYTF

length: 12
J: NA
V: TRBV24-1
CDR3: CATRGLGGTQYF

length: 14
J: TRBJ2-1
V: TRBV11-2
CDR3: CASSLGDTVYEQFF

length: 11
J: TRBJ2-7
V: TRBV6-5
CDR3: CASTQLGEQYF

length: 13
J: NA
V: TRBV9
CDR3: CASSLQGYGEQYF